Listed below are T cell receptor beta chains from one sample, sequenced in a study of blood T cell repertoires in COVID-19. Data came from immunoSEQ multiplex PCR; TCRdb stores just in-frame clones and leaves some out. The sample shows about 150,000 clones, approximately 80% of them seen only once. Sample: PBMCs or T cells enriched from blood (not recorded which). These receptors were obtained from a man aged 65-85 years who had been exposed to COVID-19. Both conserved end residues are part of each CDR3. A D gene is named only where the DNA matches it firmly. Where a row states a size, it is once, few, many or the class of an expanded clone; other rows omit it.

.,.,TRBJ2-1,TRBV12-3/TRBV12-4,TGTGCCAGCAGCCTGGGGAGCTACAATGAGCAGTTCTTC,CASSLGSYNEQFF
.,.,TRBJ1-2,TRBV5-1,TGCGCCAGCAGCTTGGAGGACAGCCTCTATGGCTACACCTTC,CASSLEDSLYGYTF
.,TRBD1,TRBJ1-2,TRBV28,TGTGCCACCACGCCCGGACAGGGCTATGGCTACACCTTC,CATTPGQGYGYTF
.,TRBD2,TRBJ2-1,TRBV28,TGTGCCAGCAGTTTCCCGGGACTAGCGGGAATCGCTGAGCAGTTCTTC,CASSFPGLAGIAEQFF
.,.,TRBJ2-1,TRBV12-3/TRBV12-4,TGTGCCAGCAGTTCGGGGACTCCCAATGAGCAGTTCTTC,CASSSGTPNEQFF
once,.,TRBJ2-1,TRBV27,TGTGCCAGCAGTTTCGGCAGGAGGCACAATGAGCAGTTCTTC,CASSFGRRHNEQFF
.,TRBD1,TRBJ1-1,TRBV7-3,TGTGCCAGCAGCGCGCAGGGGGTCATGAACACTGAAGCTTTCTTT,CASSAQGVMNTEAFF
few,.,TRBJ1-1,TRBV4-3,TGCGCCAGCAGCGAAAGCTTTGGAGGCACTGAAGCTTTCTTT,CASSESFGGTEAFF
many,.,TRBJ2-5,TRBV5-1,TGCGCCAGCAGCTTGGATCTTGAGACCCAGTACTTC,CASSLDLETQYF
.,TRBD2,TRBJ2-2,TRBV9,TGTGCCAGCAGCTACGGGACTAGCGGGAGAGGGGAGCTGTTTTTT,CASSYGTSGRGELFF
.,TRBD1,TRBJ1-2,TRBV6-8,TGTGCCATGCCGACAGGGGAGCCATTTGGCTACACCTTC,CAMPTGEPFGYTF